The 27 T cell receptor beta chains given below trace back to one sample, sequenced in a study of T cells in Graves' hyperthyroidism and ophthalmopathy. The CDR3 regions of TCR beta were amplified from RNA transcripts. Using the HTBI primer set, a first-round RT-PCR was run on the TCR CDR3. Each CDR3 protein gets one entry after TCRdb re-called the multiplex PCR reads with MiXCR. Here the sample spans some 500,000 distinct CDR3 sequences, around 15% being singletons. What was sequenced was blood. The origin of the receptors is a woman younger than 35 with Graves' hyperthyroidism.

The J gene is TRBJ2-7, the V gene TRBV6-1; weak D call: TRBD2 (6 bases). The CDR3 extends over 13 amino acids. Deletions cut 4 bases from V and 5 bases from J, with 12 bases between. CDR1 MNHNS and CDR2 SASEGT come from the germline V gene. The CDR3 nucleotides read TGTGCCAGCAGTGCCCCGGGAGTAGACGAGCAGTACGTC. Translating gives CASSAPGVDEQYV.

This chain links TRBV30 with TRBJ2-7; the D call may be TRBD1 or TRBD2 (5 bases each). Looked up from germline, CDR1 is GTSNPN and CDR2 is SVGIG (reference sequence). The CDR3 has 18 amino acids. The V gene lost 2 bases and the J gene lost 5 bases, with 28 bases spanning the gap. In DNA, the CDR3 is TGTGCCTGGAGTAGGACCCGGGGCGGCCCCCTTAGGCTACACGAGCAGTACTTC. It codes for CAWSRTRGGPLRLHEQYF.

The chain recombines TRBV25-1 with TRBJ2-3, with TRBD2 matching 8 bases. V lost 5 bases and J lost 0; bases outside the gene matches: 13. This CDR3 contains 18 residues. CDR1 is MGHDK and CDR2 is SYGVNS in the germline V gene. CDR3 bases: TGTGCCAGCAGTAGACAAGCGGGAGATAGCGAAAGCACAGATACGCAGTATTTT. Translated, it gives CASSRQAGDSESTDTQYF.

This clonotype was observed many times. This rearrangement joins TRBV5-1 to TRBJ2-1; 8 positions match TRBD2. Germline V gene data show CDR1 as SGHRS and CDR2 as YFSETQ. The ends lost 8 bases at V and 9 bases at J; junction bases unmatched: 13. There are 14 residues in the CDR3. The CDR3 sequence is CASAGLVGAPEQFF. The DNA for the CDR3 is TGCGCCAGTGCGGGACTAGTGGGAGCCCCTGAGCAGTTCTTC.

The table lists this clonotype with many counts. The rearrangement links TRBV25-1 to TRBJ1-2, with D unresolved. V was clipped by 2 bases and J by 3 bases, with 10 bases between them. In germline, CDR1 is MGHDK, CDR2 SYGVNS. The CDR3 extends over 14 amino acids. The CDR3 sequence: CASSERTGDYGYTF. In DNA, the CDR3 is TGTGCCAGCAGTGAAAGGACGGGAGACTATGGCTACACCTTC.

The rearrangement links TRBV7-3 to TRBJ2-1; D unresolved. The CDR3 has 16 amino acids. Germline values: CDR1 SGHTA, CDR2 FQGTGA. V was cut by 1 base and J by 0 bases, with 10 bases left in between. The CDR3 loop is CASSLMVRHSYNEQFF. CDR3 nucleotides: TGTGCCAGCAGCTTAATGGTTCGGCACTCCTACAATGAGCAGTTCTTC.

This clonotype was seen only a few times. The V and J genes are TRBV19 and TRBJ2-1; D gene ambiguous. The CDR3 runs to 13 residues. Germline CDR1 reads LNHDA; CDR2 reads SQIVND (reference sequence). The germline V and J ends were trimmed by 5 bases and 9 bases, with 14 bases remaining between them. Written as DNA, the CDR3 is TGTGCCAGTAGTTATCGGAGCGTCAGTGAGCAGTTCTTC. Amino acids: CASSYRSVSEQFF.

This clonotype was seen at least ten times. The chain recombines TRBV2 with TRBJ1-1; D is undetermined. This CDR3 spans 13 amino acids. The V gene lost 1 base and the J gene lost 7 bases, with 10 bases spanning the gap. CDR1 is SNHLY and CDR2 is FYNNEI in the germline V gene. CDR3 sequence: CASSEDPENEAFF. CDR3 sequence (DNA): TGTGCCAGCAGTGAAGATCCAGAAAATGAAGCTTTCTTT.

This clonotype has at least ten counts. J is TRBJ2-3 and V is TRBV27; 8 bases are a match to TRBD2. V lost 2 bases to trimming and J lost 3 bases; unmatched junction nucleotides: 13. The CDR3 sequence is 18 residues long. Germline CDR1 and CDR2: MNHEY and SMNVEV (reference sequence). The chain's CDR3 is CASSLTYTLAERTDTQYF. Here the CDR3 DNA reads TGTGCCAGCAGTTTAACTTACACACTAGCGGAAAGGACAGATACGCAGTATTTT.

The chain carries TRBV7-9 and TRBJ2-1, with 8 bases lining up with TRBD2. The CDR3 runs to 14 residues. Trimming took 6 bases from V and 9 from J; bases not matched to a gene: 10. Germline CDR1 reads SEHNR; CDR2 reads FQNEAQ (reference sequence). The chain's CDR3 is CASSSASGSFEQFF. CDR3 sequence (DNA): TGTGCCAGCAGTTCAGCAAGCGGGAGCTTTGAGCAGTTCTTC.

This clonotype has a count of ten or more. This chain links TRBV20-1 with TRBJ1-1, with 9 bases matching TRBD1. Germline CDR1 and CDR2: DFQATT and SNEGSKA (reference sequence). The CDR3 is made up of 16 amino acids. Losses at the gene ends were 6 bases for V and 0 bases for J; bases not matched to a gene: 11. The CDR3 reads CSALPGQGRLNTEAFF. In DNA form, the CDR3 reads TGCAGTGCCCTCCCAGGACAGGGGCGATTGAACACTGAAGCTTTCTTT.

Ten or more counts support this clonotype. This chain uses TRBV5-1 with TRBJ1-1, with a possible D match to TRBD1 (5 bases). V gave up 4 bases and J gave up 0 bases, with 10 bases separating them. The CDR3 runs 14 residues. Germline CDR1 SGHRS, CDR2 YFSETQ. CDR3 residues: CASSIDRLNTEAFF. The CDR3 DNA reads as TGCGCCAGCAGCATTGACAGACTGAACACTGAAGCTTTCTTT.

This clonotype was observed a single time. A much larger clone lies one base from this, so it may be a read error. The chain is built from TRBV6-1 and TRBJ1-4; tentative D call: TRBD1 (6 bases). Between the trimmed V and J ends, which lost 7 bases and 5 bases, there was a span of 11 bases. The CDR3 loop spans 13 amino acids. Per germline, CDR1 MNHNS and CDR2 SASEGT. In DNA form, the CDR3 reads TGTGCCAGCAATGGACAGCCCAATGAAAAACTGTTTTTT. This sequence encodes CASNGQPNEKLFF.

This clonotype appeared many times. The gene calls are TRBV6-1 and TRBJ1-1, with 7 bases identical to TRBD1. After removal of 2 bases from V and 3 bases from J, the junction contained 0 bases not matched to a gene. The CDR3 is made up of 13 amino acids. Germline V CDR1 and CDR2: MNHNS, SASEGT. CDR3 coding DNA: TGTGCCAGCAGTGAAACAGGGGACACTGAAGCTTTCTTT. Translation gives CASSETGDTEAFF.

Worth noting for this clonotype: The junction departs from germline at one end; a sequencing error may be responsible. The rearrangement links TRBV7-3 to TRBJ1-1; 10 nucleotides line up with TRBD1. CDR3 length: 15 amino acids. Germline V CDR1 and CDR2: SGHTA, FQGTGA. CDR3 amino acids: CVSSPRDRGETEAFF. CDR3 nucleotides: TGTGTCAGCAGCCCGCGGGACAGGGGTGAAACTGAAGCTTTCTTT.

This clonotype occurred a few times. The rearrangement joins TRBV9 to TRBJ2-3; 9 bases are a match to TRBD2. Trimming took 2 bases from V and 6 from J; bases not matched to a gene: 7. There are 15 residues in the CDR3. CDR1 and CDR2 from the germline V gene are SGDLS and YYNGEE. The CDR3 DNA reads TGTGCCAGCAGCGTTACTAGCGGGTTATGGGATACGCAGTATTTT. This gives the protein CASSVTSGLWDTQYF.

The sample holds a few counts of this clonotype. A much larger clone differs from this one at a single base, so this may be a read error. This rearrangement joins TRBV2 to TRBJ2-7, with 7 nucleotides matching TRBD1. Germline assignment: CDR1 SNHLY and CDR2 FYNNEI. The junction had 13 bases not matched to a gene; V was cut back by 3 bases and J by 2 bases. The CDR3 is 17 residues long. The CDR3: CASSERVGGGLTYEQYF. The CDR3 DNA reads as TGTGCCAGCAGTGAGAGGGTAGGGGGCGGACTTACCTACGAGCAGTACTTC.

This clonotype was recorded many times. The V and J genes are TRBV29-1 and TRBJ1-1, with D possibly matching TRBD1 (5 bases). CDR1 and CDR2 (germline): SQVTM, ANQGSEA. The CDR3 is 13 residues long. Trimming took 4 bases from V and 4 from J, leaving 13 bases between them. CDR3 residues: CSVVATRGTEAFF. DNA of the CDR3: TGCAGCGTTGTCGCCACAAGGGGCACTGAAGCTTTCTTT.

This clonotype was picked up many times. The chain carries TRBV7-8 and TRBJ2-3; D ambiguous. This CDR3 spans 18 amino acids. CDR1 and CDR2 (germline): SGHVS, FQNEAQ. V was trimmed by 5 bases and J by 0 bases, leaving 21 bases between them. The CDR3 reads CASSPRPMTFGSTDTQYF. The CDR3 region has the DNA TGTGCCAGCAGCCCCCGCCCTATGACTTTCGGGAGCACAGATACGCAGTATTTT.

This clonotype was seen a few times. A much larger clonotype is one base distant, so this may be a read error. This rearrangement joins TRBV3-1 to TRBJ1-1; D unresolved. The V gene's germline CDR1 is LGHDT and CDR2 YNNKEL (reference sequence). The CDR3 spans 14 residues. CDR3 loop: CASSQDGHPTEALF. In DNA form, the CDR3 reads TGTGCCAGCAGCCAAGATGGCCACCCCACTGAAGCTCTCTTT.

This clonotype came up many times. The V call is TRBV27, the J call TRBJ2-1; TRBD1 might be the D (5 bases). Per the germline V gene, CDR1 is MNHEY and CDR2 is SMNVEV (reference sequence). V shed 4 bases and J shed 3 bases, with 10 bases lying between them. The CDR3 contains 14 residues. The CDR3 reads CASSWKDNYNEQFF. The CDR3 nucleotides read TGTGCCAGCAGTTGGAAGGACAACTACAATGAGCAGTTCTTC.

Ten or more counts support this clonotype. J is TRBJ2-7 and V is TRBV30; the D is unclear. The CDR3 loop spans 11 amino acids. Deletions cut 3 bases from V and 2 bases from J, with 5 bases between. Per the germline V gene, CDR1 is GTSNPN and CDR2 is SVGIG (reference sequence). Written as DNA, the CDR3 is TGTGCCTGGAGGGGGACCTACGAGCAGTACTTC. Protein: CAWRGTYEQYF.

The rearrangement uses TRBV5-6 and TRBJ2-7; 8 bases are a match to TRBD2. The CDR3 runs to 15 residues. The ends lost 4 bases at V and 4 bases at J; junction bases unmatched: 10. The V gene's germline CDR1 is SGHDT and CDR2 YYEEEE. The CDR3 DNA sequence: TGTGCCAGCAGCACCCCCGGGACTAGATTGTACGAGCAGTACTTC. Translation gives CASSTPGTRLYEQYF.

This clonotype was counted ten times or more. The gene calls are TRBV6-2 or TRBV6-3 and TRBJ2-7; 7 bases are a match to TRBD2. The germline V gene has CDR1 MNHEY and CDR2 SVGEGT. V gave up 4 bases and J gave up 6 bases; unmatched junction bases: 12. This CDR3 has 15 residues. The CDR3 region has the DNA TGTGCCAGCAGTTCGGTGCGAGCGGGAAGAGGCGAGCAGTACTTC. Translation: CASSSVRAGRGEQYF.

This clonotype was found many times. The V and J genes are TRBV9 and TRBJ1-2; maybe TRBD1 (6 bases). The length of the CDR3 is 12 residues. Germline lookup yields CDR1 SGDLS and CDR2 YYNGEE. Trimming pared 4 bases from V and 9 bases from J, leaving 13 bases between. The CDR3 region has the DNA TGTGCCAGCAGCCTACAGGGCGGTAGCTACACCTTC. Protein product: CASSLQGGSYTF.

In its sample, this clonotype was seen a few times. Being one base from a much bigger clone, this may be a read error. The V gene is TRBV20-1, the J gene TRBJ2-7; D is possibly TRBD1 (6 bases). Trimming took off 4 bases at V and 2 bases at J, with 15 bases between the two ends. The CDR3 totals 14 residues. Germline CDR1 DFQATT, CDR2 SNEGSKA (reference sequence). CDR3 residues: CSAKGAGDPYEQYV. CDR3 DNA: TGCAGTGCTAAGGGAGCAGGGGACCCCTACGAGCAGTACGTC.

In regard to this clonotype: This could be a read error, since a much larger clone is one nucleotide away. This sequence joins TRBV12-5 and TRBJ2-7; tentative D call: TRBD2 (5 bases). The CDR3 runs to 14 residues. Germline lookup yields CDR1 LGHNT and CDR2 FRNRAP. The CDR3 loop reads CTSGSGYIGGEQYF. CDR3 DNA sequence: TGTACTAGTGGTTCCGGATACATTGGCGGCGAGCAGTACTTC. Filled out from reference TRBV12-5 and TRBJ2-7, the complete variable domain reads DARVTQTPRHKVTEMGQEVTMRCQPILGHNTVFWYRQTMMQGLELLAYFRNRAPLDDSGMPKDRFSAEMPDATLATLKIQPSEPRDSAVYFCTSGSGYIGGEQYFGPGTRLTVT.